This TCR beta chain was captured in a study of blood T cell repertoires in COVID-19. The overall study: PBMCs, B-cell-depleted T cells, or T cells were the source of the cDNA or gDNA that made up the material.

This CDR3 region has 13 residues. With V trimmed by 4 bases and J by 9 bases, 2 bases remained unmatched. Germline V gives CDR1 PRHDT, CDR2 FYEKMQ (reference sequence). TCRdb's table, derived via immunoSEQ multiplex PCR, lists solely in-frame clones and lacks some. The top ten clones hold 6.2% of a sample with hundreds of thousands of clones, about 86% of them seen once. The V and J genes are TRBV13 and TRBJ2-1; 11 nucleotides align to TRBD2. Material for sequencing was peripheral blood. This clonotype originated in a man between 60 and 70 years old who had recovered from COVID-19. CDR3 region: CASSSGTSGEQFF. CDR3 nucleotides: TGTGCCAGCAGCTCCGGGACTAGCGGTGAGCAGTTCTTC.